This TCR beta chain comes out of a study of blood T cell repertoires in COVID-19. Turning to the study itself: PBMCs, B-cell-depleted T cells, or T cells were the source of the cDNA or gDNA that made up the material.

The germline V and J ends were trimmed by 9 bases and 4 bases, with 13 bases remaining between them. Germline CDR1 LNHDA, CDR2 SQIVND (reference sequence). The CDR3 consists of 12 residues. This clone was counted between two and nine times. Assignments of participants to cohorts depended upon their own reported clinical history. Recovered status applied to Cohort 3 donors who had two consecutive negative PCRs. It also applied to those with clearance or with symptom resolution. In the authors' workflow: The assay estimated nucleated cells by amplifying reference gene primers. The method was immunoSEQ multiplex PCR; TCRdb's version includes in-frame clones alone and lacks a portion of them. For V, J and clone size, that table is used; D and trimming come from the DNA. In the table there are under 450,000 clones, around 83% of which are singletons.

The source of this sequence is a woman aged 45 to 65 who had recovered from COVID-19. Source material: PBMCs or T cells enriched from blood (not recorded which). The chain is built from TRBV19 and TRBJ2-7, with D possibly TRBD2 on 6 matching bases. In DNA, the CDR3 is TGTGCCAGCCGGGGCCGGGGGTACGAGCAGTACTTC. It translates to CASRGRGYEQYF. Full variable domain (missing parts from reference TRBV19 and TRBJ2-7): DGGITQSPKYLFRKEGQNVTLSCEQNLNHDAMYWYRQDPGQGLRLIYYSQIVNDFQKGDIAEGYSVSREKKESFPLTVTSAQKNPTAFYLCASRGRGYEQYFGPGTRLTVT.